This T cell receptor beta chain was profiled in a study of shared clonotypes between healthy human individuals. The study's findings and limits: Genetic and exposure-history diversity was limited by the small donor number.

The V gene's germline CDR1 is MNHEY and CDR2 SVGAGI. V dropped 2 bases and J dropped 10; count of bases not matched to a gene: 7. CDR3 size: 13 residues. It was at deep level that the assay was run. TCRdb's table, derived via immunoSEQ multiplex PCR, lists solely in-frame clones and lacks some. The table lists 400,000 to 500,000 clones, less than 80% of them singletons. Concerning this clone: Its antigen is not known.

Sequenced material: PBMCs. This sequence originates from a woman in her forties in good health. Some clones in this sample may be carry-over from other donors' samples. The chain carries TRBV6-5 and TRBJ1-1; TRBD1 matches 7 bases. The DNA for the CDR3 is TGTGCCAGCAGTTACGAAAGGGGGCGGAGAGCTTTCTTT. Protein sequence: CASSYERGRRAFF.